This TCR beta chain is drawn from a study of CXCR3-negative and CXCR3-positive naive CD8 T cells. The germline CDR1 and CDR2 sequences are MNHEY and SVGEGT. CDR3 length: 14 amino acids. The study made its TRB cDNA libraries by 5' RACE, adding UMI labels. TCRdb reanalyzed the 5' RACE reads and collapses them to one entry per CDR3 protein, without DNA. The listing contains tens of thousands of distinct CDR3 sequences. This sequence originates from a human donor in good health. Some clones in this sample may be carry-over from other donors' samples. V is TRBV6-2 or TRBV6-3 and J is TRBJ2-3; TCRdb reports TRBD1, a call that lacks DNA to check it against. Sequencing input: naive CXCR3- CD8+ T cells from blood. The sample's subset: CD45RO-CCR7+CD27+CD95- naive CD8+ T cells lacking CXCR3 (TNR3-). The CDR3 loop reads CASSSGTSTDTQYF.